A single sample gave rise to the 23 T cell receptor beta chains below, sequenced in a study of T cells in localized non-small cell lung cancer. Sequencing used immunoSEQ multiplex PCR; TCRdb keeps in-frame clones, though not all of them. The table records 50,000 to 70,000 clones, more than 80% of them present only once. Sequencing used PBMCs, obtained before any cancer treatment. Receptors originate from a man aged 35 to 69 with stage II lung adenocarcinoma.

The CDR3 region has the DNA TGTGCCAGCTCAACTGGACAGGGGATAGCCAAAAACATTCAGTACTTC. This encodes CASSTGQGIAKNIQYF. The chain recombines TRBV18 with TRBJ2-4; 9 bases are a match to TRBD1. The CDR3 runs to 16 residues. The germline gives CDR1 KGHSH, CDR2 LQKENI. With V trimmed by 5 bases and J by 0 bases, 5 bases remained unmatched.

The J gene is TRBJ2-3, the V gene TRBV9, with TRBD2 identical over 7 bases. The CDR3 has 15 amino acids. Looked up from germline, CDR1 is SGDLS and CDR2 is YYNGEE. V gave up 3 bases and J gave up 2 bases; unmatched junction bases: 6. Here the CDR3 reads CASSAGLHDTDTQYF. CDR3 in DNA: TGTGCCAGCAGCGCGGGACTACATGACACAGATACGCAGTATTTT.

This rearrangement joins TRBV7-3 to TRBJ2-7; TRBD2 matches 7 bases. V lost 2 bases, J lost 7 bases, and 8 bases stayed unmatched. Germline CDR1 SGHTA, CDR2 FQGTGA. The CDR3 has 14 amino acids. The CDR3 nucleotides read TGTGCCAGCAGCTTAGCGGGAGTAACGGGTGAGCAGTACTTC. Translating gives CASSLAGVTGEQYF.

This clone was found a few times. The sample contains more than one DNA sequence encoding this CDR3. The V gene is TRBV2, the J gene TRBJ1-1; D not resolved. The CDR3 contains 11 residues. CDR1 is SNHLY, CDR2 FYNNEI, per germline. Trimming cost V 6 bases and J 3 bases, with 5 bases left between them. The CDR3 DNA reads as TGTGCCAGCAGCGGAGACACTGAAGCTTTCTTT. It codes for CASSGDTEAFF.

The rearrangement links TRBV6-6 to TRBJ2-3, with D tentatively TRBD1 (6 bases). V was clipped by 4 bases and J by 2 bases, with 13 bases between them. Germline CDR1 and CDR2: MNHNY and SVGAGI (reference sequence). The CDR3 spans 15 residues. CDR3 in DNA: TGTGCCAGCAGTTCGAACGACAGGAACACAGATACGCAGTATTTT. It codes for CASSSNDRNTDTQYF.

A few counts support this clone. The chain couples TRBV27 to TRBJ2-6; D is perhaps TRBD1 (6 bases). The length of the CDR3 is 18 residues. Trimming shortened V by 4 bases and J by 1 base, and 17 bases separated the two germline ends. Germline V gene sequence: CDR1 MNHEY, CDR2 SMNVEV (reference sequence). This chain's CDR3 is CASSYRQVPSSGANVLTF. The CDR3, as DNA: TGTGCCAGCAGTTATCGACAGGTGCCTTCGTCTGGGGCCAACGTCCTGACTTTC. Supplemented by reference TRBV27 and TRBJ2-6, the full variable domain reads EAQVTQNPRYLITVTGKKLTVTCSQNMNHEYMSWYRQDPGLGLRQIYYSMNVEVTDKGDVPEGYKVSRKEKRNFPLILESPSPNQTSLYFCASSYRQVPSSGANVLTFGAGSRLTVL.

This chain uses TRBV18 with TRBJ2-2; D gene uncertain. Germline V gene sequence: CDR1 KGHSH, CDR2 LQKENI. CDR3 length equals 12 residues. V lost 3 bases and J lost 5, with 4 bases in between. Written as DNA, the CDR3 is TGTGCCAGCTCACCGGGGACCGGGGAGCTGTTTTTT. This encodes CASSPGTGELFF.

The chain employs TRBV27 and TRBJ1-1; D is ambiguous. The length of the CDR3 is 13 residues. CDR1 is MNHEY, CDR2 SMNVEV, per germline (reference sequence). The V gene lost 10 bases and the J gene lost 2 bases, with 14 bases spanning the gap. This chain's CDR3 is CATKMIPNTEAFF. The CDR3, as DNA: TGTGCCACCAAGATGATCCCAAACACTGAAGCTTTCTTT.

The V and J genes are TRBV18 and TRBJ2-3, with D uncertain. Germline V gene lookup returns CDR1 KGHSH and CDR2 LQKENI. The CDR3 extends over 15 amino acids. V lost 5 bases and J 2 bases, leaving 14 bases between the germline ends. In DNA, the CDR3 is TGTGCCAGCTCAACCGACGGTTACTCCACAGATACGCAGTATTTT. Translating gives CASSTDGYSTDTQYF.

This sequence joins TRBV7-2 and TRBJ1-1, with 8 bases matching TRBD1. V dropped 7 bases and J dropped 5; count of bases not matched to a gene: 9. The CDR3 covers 14 residues. Germline CDR1 and CDR2: SGHTA and FQGNSA. This chain's CDR3 is CASTRGQRRTEAFF. The CDR3 DNA reads as TGTGCCAGCACCAGGGGGCAGCGACGGACTGAAGCTTTCTTT.

The gene calls are TRBV30 and TRBJ2-7; TRBD2 is a possible D gene (5 bases). Deletions cut 4 bases from V and 4 bases from J, with 11 bases between. The CDR3 is 12 residues long. Germline V gives CDR1 GTSNPN, CDR2 SVGIG (reference sequence). CDR3 DNA: TGTGCCTGGAAGGGAGAAAATTACGAGCAGTACTTC. Amino acid sequence: CAWKGENYEQYF.

CDR3 DNA: TGCGCCAGCAGCTTGCGACAGGGTAGGGATGAGCAGTTCTTC. This codes for CASSLRQGRDEQFF. The chain combines TRBV5-1 with TRBJ2-1, with 7 bases identical to TRBD1. The CDR3 is made up of 14 amino acids. CDR1 and CDR2 (germline): SGHRS, YFSETQ. With V trimmed by 1 base and J by 8 bases, 6 bases remained unmatched.

The genes are TRBV29-1 and TRBJ1-1; no firm D call. The CDR3 covers 11 residues. V dropped 4 bases and J dropped 3 bases, with 6 bases sitting between them. Germline V lookup: CDR1 SQVTM, CDR2 ANQGSEA. CDR3 in amino acids: CSVAWDTEAFF. The CDR3 nucleotides are TGCAGCGTTGCGTGGGACACTGAAGCTTTCTTT.

This chain connects TRBV5-1 to TRBJ1-1, with a tentative D call TRBD1 (5 bases). CDR1 SGHRS and CDR2 YFSETQ come from the germline V gene. The V end lost 1 base, the J end lost 5 bases, and 12 bases lay between the germline ends. The CDR3 loop spans 14 amino acids. CDR3 residues: CASSLSQGLTEAFF. In DNA, the CDR3 is TGCGCCAGCAGCTTGTCGCAGGGACTTACTGAAGCTTTCTTT.

The rearrangement links TRBV5-4 to TRBJ2-7, with D tentatively TRBD1 or TRBD2 (6 bases each). The CDR3 extends over 17 amino acids. V gave up 2 bases and J gave up 2 bases, with 20 bases separating them. The germline gives CDR1 SGHNT, CDR2 YYREEE (reference sequence). The CDR3 DNA sequence: TGTGCCAGCAGCTTCGGCCTTAGTAGGGGGAGGACCTACGAGCAGTACTTC. Its translation: CASSFGLSRGRTYEQYF.

The chain uses TRBV7-6 and TRBJ1-1; D is unresolved. The CDR3 spans 13 residues. Germline loops: CDR1 SGHVS, CDR2 FNYEAQ. Trimming removed 1 base at V and 1 base at J, with 4 bases between. DNA of the CDR3: TGTGCCAGCAGCTTAGAGTCGAACACTGAAGCTTTCTTT. Encoded protein: CASSLESNTEAFF.

The chain combines TRBV5-6 with TRBJ1-1, with a tentative D call TRBD1 (6 bases). Trimming left V 4 bases short and J 0 bases short, with 13 bases between. This CDR3 is built from 15 residues. CDR1 and CDR2 from the germline V gene are SGHDT and YYEEEE. CDR3: CASSPDRTMNTEAFF. CDR3 nucleotides: TGTGCCAGCAGCCCCGACAGGACTATGAACACTGAAGCTTTCTTT. The variable domain in full, completed from reference TRBV5-6 and TRBJ1-1, reads DAGVTQSPTHLIKTRGQQVTLRCSPKSGHDTVSWYQQALGQGPQFIFQYYEEEERQRGNFPDRFSGHQFPNYSSELNVNALLLGDSALYLCASSPDRTMNTEAFFGQGTRLTVV.

This chain connects TRBV6-5 to TRBJ1-1; possible D gene TRBD1, 5 bases. This CDR3 is built from 13 residues. Germline loops: CDR1 MNHEY, CDR2 SVGAGI. V was trimmed by 5 bases and J by 1 base, leaving 8 bases between them. CDR3 in amino acids: CASSPQANTEAFF. CDR3 coding DNA: TGTGCCAGCAGTCCACAGGCGAACACTGAAGCTTTCTTT.

V and J are TRBV11-3 and TRBJ1-2; TRBD1 matches 7 bases. From germline, CDR1 is SGHNT and CDR2 YENEEA. The CDR3 consists of 13 residues. Unmatched junction bases numbered 8, after V lost 3 bases and J lost 10 bases. This chain's CDR3 is CASSFARDSLYTF. The CDR3, as DNA: TGTGCCAGCAGCTTCGCCCGGGACAGCCTCTACACCTTC.

V usage is TRBV7-2 and J usage is TRBJ2-7; 10 bases align to TRBD2. Germline V gene lookup returns CDR1 SGHTA and CDR2 FQGNSA. V gave up 5 bases and J gave up 5 bases; unmatched junction bases: 12. CDR3 size: 16 residues. As DNA, the CDR3 is TGTGCCAGCAGCCCACCCGTGATAGCGGGAGGTAACGAGCAGTACTTC. Translating gives CASSPPVIAGGNEQYF.

The chain links TRBV7-8 to TRBJ1-5; possible D gene TRBD1, 5 bases. Trimming removed 3 bases from V and 8 bases from J, with 17 bases in between. Germline CDR1 reads SGHVS; CDR2 reads FQNEAQ. The CDR3 has 15 amino acids. The CDR3 loop reads CASSLDKTRGEPQHF. The CDR3 nucleotides read TGTGCCAGCAGCTTGGACAAAACCCGGGGGGAGCCCCAGCATTTT.

The CDR3 is CARTSLEGQGPLNEQFF. Here the CDR3 DNA reads TGTGCCAGAACCTCCCTTGAGGGCCAGGGACCTTTAAATGAGCAGTTCTTC. The chain combines TRBV5-3 with TRBJ2-1; D possibly matches TRBD1 or TRBD2 (5 bases each). TRBV5-3 is an open reading frame whose function is uncertain. The CDR3 length is 17 residues. Trimming took 6 bases from V and 7 from J, leaving 26 bases between them.

The CDR3 DNA is TGTGCCAGCAGCTACGGGGGTGCAGCCTACGAGCAGTACTTC. This gives the protein CASSYGGAAYEQYF. The chain joins TRBV6-5 to TRBJ2-7; D is perhaps TRBD2 (6 bases). CDR1 MNHEY and CDR2 SVGAGI come from the germline V gene. CDR3 length: 14 amino acids. The V end was cut by 6 bases, the J end by 2 bases, with 14 bases between.